This T cell receptor (beta chain) was recorded in a study of blood T cells in healthy people across ages (dated by TCRdb to the mid-2010s). Describing the broader study: In model experiments, template switching captured about one uniquely barcoded TCR beta cDNA molecule for every two T cells. The study measured age-related changes in TCR beta repertoire diversity using deep sequencing normalized with unique cDNA molecular identifiers. Donors of different ages were randomly distributed across sequencing lanes to avoid experimental bias. Donors were grouped into four age groups: young (average 16 years), middle-aged (roughly 38), aged (62) and long-lived (around 80). Two additional independent replicas of 1 million unique cDNA reads from the same blood draw were analyzed for two donors (one aged 18 to 29 and one aged 80 or older). Results the study describes overall, beyond this receptor: Compared with the aged group, more naive CD4+ T cells, fewer expanded clones and increased TCR diversity were shown by the long-lived group, suggesting age selection. Bulk unsorted PBMC profiling prevented conclusive comparison of naive and antigen-experienced compartments. Observed TCR beta diversity per million T cells fell roughly linearly with age, and a significant reduction was already apparent by age around 36. Because donor CMV infection status was unknown, age-related changes in expanded clonotypes were potentially confounded. Estimates of total diversity from one million sequenced T cells were regarded as lower bounds and underestimates. Observed TCR beta diversity correlated strongly with the percentage of naive T cells measured by flow cytometry.

On this clonotype: No cognate antigen has been identified for it. Base qualities are not provided; no much larger clone lies one nucleotide away.

The CDR3, cysteine through phenylalanine, is 18 amino acids long. CDR3 DNA only is kept here, 54 bases in frame from base 1. Ends trimmed: V by 5 bases, J by 1 base; bases unmatched to a gene: 10. The germline V gene supplies CDR1 MNHEY and CDR2 SVGEGT. The library was built by means of 5' RACE. The instrument was an Illumina HiSeq 2500. A second PCR of roughly 7 to 11 cycles was performed with a sample-barcoded 5' primer and a J-beta primer mix. A template-switch 5' adaptor carrying 12 random nucleotides introduced a unique molecular identifier onto each TCR beta cDNA molecule. At least 2.5 million CDR3-containing paired-end reads were obtained from each sample. All of the RNA was converted into first-strand cDNA using the Mint cDNA synthesis kit, with a TRBC-specific oligonucleotide serving as the primer. All cDNA was treated with uracil-DNA glycosylase and then went through a first 18-cycle PCR with the universal primers M1SS and BC2_uni_R. The paper's data handling went like this. For normalization, 1 million high-quality reads were randomly selected from each sample, with every read carrying a distinct molecular identifier. Reads with shared molecular identifiers were discarded instead of being binned into consensus sequences. CDR3 identification, clonotype clustering and error correction used MiTCR with a Q25 quality threshold and the strictest error-elimination algorithm. A nonparametric unseen species model with Euler transformation was used to estimate a lower bound on total TCR beta diversity. TCRdb's own reprocessing of the public reads used fastp at Q25 and MiXCR and kept productive beta chains. Each entry merges the rows of one CDR3 protein and shows their most common DNA and genes. TCRdb's processing, not the study's, gives the V and J calls here. This sample holds about 1.8 million distinct CDR3 sequences; around half were observed only once. Over 2% of the sample belongs to the ten largest clones.

The 39 donors, aged about 6 to 95 years, were systemically healthy Caucasian individuals from Russia. Around 10 milliliters of peripheral blood were drawn from each donor into EDTA-treated Vacutainer tubes. Ficoll-Paque density-gradient centrifugation was used to isolate PBMCs, with at least 6 million per sample. Trizol reagent was used to extract total RNA from PBMCs, with at least 5.5 micrograms per sample. The percentages of naive CD45RAhigh/CD27high T cells were determined by flow cytometry on a PBMC aliquot from every donor. This TCR was recovered from a woman in her 40s in good health. The chain uses TRBV6-2 or TRBV6-3 and TRBJ2-6; 8 of the junction bases match TRBD1. Sequencing was performed on blood. The DNA sequence is as follows: TGTGCCAGCAGTCTACAGGGGGGCGTCTTTTCTGGGGCCAACGTCCTGACTTTC. Protein translation: CASSLQGGVFSGANVLTF.